Below are 24 T cell receptor beta chains sequenced from a single sample in a study of cytomegalovirus exposure and HLA in healthy donors. PCR was performed using 60 Vbeta and 13 Jbeta primers. Measured with immunoSEQ multiplex PCR; TCRdb has only the in-frame clones, and not every one. This sample's table reports 55,000 to 75,000 clones. Sequences were obtained from PBMCs. Receptors were obtained from a male donor in good health and CMV-seronegative.

The chain couples TRBV7-9 to TRBJ1-2, with 10 nucleotides matching TRBD1. Losses at the gene ends were 5 bases for V and 7 bases for J; bases not matched to a gene: 7. The CDR3 sequence is 14 residues long. Germline CDR1 is SEHNR and CDR2 is FQNEAQ (reference sequence). The CDR3 DNA is TGTGCCAGCAGCGCCTCCGGGACAGGGGCTGGCTACACCTTC. Translating gives CASSASGTGAGYTF.

This chain uses TRBV27 with TRBJ2-7, with TRBD2 identical over 9 bases. J gave up 2 bases and V 5 bases, and 10 bases lay outside the gene matches. The length of the CDR3 is 16 residues. CDR1 and CDR2 (germline): MNHEY, SMNVEV (reference sequence). CDR3 residues: CASSPPRGGRAYEQYF. As DNA, the CDR3 is TGTGCCAGCAGTCCCCCGAGGGGCGGGAGGGCCTACGAGCAGTACTTC.

The chain joins TRBV5-1 to TRBJ2-7; the D gene is possibly TRBD1 (6 bases). Germline assignment: CDR1 SGHRS and CDR2 YFSETQ. With 3 bases removed from V and 4 bases from J, the gap between germline ends came to 17 bases. This CDR3 is 15 amino acids long. The CDR3 spells CASSSTTGSVYEQYF. CDR3 nucleotides: TGCGCCAGCAGCTCGACTACAGGGTCTGTTTACGAGCAGTACTTC.

A word on this clone: Other DNA sequences in this specimen translate into the identical CDR3. This chain connects TRBV7-8 to TRBJ1-3; TRBD1 is a possible D gene (6 bases). With 3 bases removed from V and 0 bases from J, the gap between germline ends came to 9 bases. CDR3 length: 15 amino acids. In germline, CDR1 is SGHVS, CDR2 FQNEAQ. The DNA for the CDR3 is TGTGCCAGCAGCTTGTTCAGGGGCTCTGGAAACACCATATATTTT. It yields the protein CASSLFRGSGNTIYF.

V and J are TRBV7-2 and TRBJ2-5; 7 bases are a match to TRBD1. The tail of the sequence fits TRBJ2-7 better, so the J call may be wrong. The CDR3 covers 16 residues. CDR1 SGHTA and CDR2 FQGNSA come from the germline V gene. The CDR3, as DNA: TGTGCCAGCAGCCAAAGAACCGGGACAGAACGCTACGAGCAGTACTTC. Translating it yields CASSQRTGTERYEQYF.

The chain uses TRBV15 and TRBJ2-2, with 7 bases identical to TRBD1. The germline gives CDR1 LNHNV, CDR2 YYDKDF (reference sequence). The CDR3 extends over 14 amino acids. V was pared by 5 bases and J by 8 bases, with 8 bases of the junction left unmatched. CDR3 DNA sequence: TGTGCCACCAGCCGTGGACAGGTGGCAGGGGAGCTGTTTTTT. This codes for CATSRGQVAGELFF.

The rearrangement links TRBV5-6 to TRBJ2-5, with 8 positions matching TRBD2. Trimming at V came to 2 bases and at J to 4 bases, leaving 4 bases not matched to a gene. Germline lookup yields CDR1 SGHDT and CDR2 YYEEEE. This CDR3 spans 14 amino acids. CDR3 bases: TGTGCCAGCAGCTTCCGGGGGGGCCGAGAGACCCAGTACTTC. Translating gives CASSFRGGRETQYF.

V is TRBV7-2 and J is TRBJ2-5; D might be TRBD1 (6 bases). V was clipped by 5 bases and J by 2 bases, with 9 bases between them. Germline-derived CDR1 and CDR2 are SGHTA and FQGNSA. This CDR3 spans 13 amino acids. CDR3 nucleotide sequence: TGTGCCAGCAGCCCCGGACAGCAAGAGACCCAGTACTTC. It codes for CASSPGQQETQYF.

The chain is built from TRBV7-8 and TRBJ2-1, with 10 nucleotides matching TRBD2. V was clipped by 5 bases and J by 7 bases; unmatched bases: 11. The CDR3 totals 16 residues. Germline V gene data show CDR1 as SGHVS and CDR2 as FQNEAQ. CDR3 residues: CASSVFSGGSGNEQFF. CDR3 in DNA: TGTGCCAGCAGCGTTTTTAGCGGGGGGTCGGGGAATGAGCAGTTCTTC.

CDR3 bases: TGTGCCAGCAGTTATACGGGCTATGGCTACACCTTC. Its protein product is CASSYTGYGYTF. The gene calls are TRBV6-5 and TRBJ1-2; the D is unclear. The CDR3 loop spans 12 amino acids. Germline V gene data show CDR1 as MNHEY and CDR2 as SVGAGI. V lost 3 bases and J 4 bases, leaving 6 bases between the germline ends.

The genes are TRBV4-3 and TRBJ2-4; maybe TRBD1 (5 bases). Germline CDR1 LGHNA, CDR2 YSLEER. The CDR3 runs 17 residues. Trimming took off 3 bases at V and 3 bases at J, with 18 bases between the two ends. The CDR3 DNA reads TGCGCCAGCAGCCAGACCTCCGCAGGGCGAGGCAAAAACATTCAGTACTTC. It specifies CASSQTSAGRGKNIQYF.

The rearrangement links TRBV19 to TRBJ2-7; 9 positions match TRBD2. The trim removed 7 bases at V and 3 bases at J, leaving 4 bases unmatched. The CDR3 totals 13 residues. The germline gives CDR1 LNHDA, CDR2 SQIVND (reference sequence). CDR3 sequence reads: CASMASGNYEQYF. In nucleotides, the CDR3 is TGTGCCAGTATGGCTAGCGGGAACTACGAGCAGTACTTC.

The rearrangement uses TRBV28 and TRBJ2-5, with 7 bases fitting TRBD1. Germline loops: CDR1 MDHEN, CDR2 SYDVKM. This CDR3 is built from 18 residues. V shed 6 bases and J 6 bases; nucleotides not matched to a gene: 22. The DNA of the CDR3 is TGTGCCAGCAGCCCACCCTCCGGGACAGCAGGGCCCCTACAGACCCAGTACTTC. Its translation is CASSPPSGTAGPLQTQYF.

The V gene is TRBV7-6, the J gene TRBJ1-6; D is perhaps TRBD1 (5 bases). V dropped 3 bases and J dropped 0 bases, with 6 bases sitting between them. Germline V lookup: CDR1 SGHVS, CDR2 FNYEAQ. This CDR3 has 15 amino acids. CDR3 region: CASSFQGSYNSPLHF. In DNA, the CDR3 is TGTGCCAGCAGCTTTCAGGGCTCCTATAATTCACCCCTCCACTTT.

V is TRBV7-2 and J is TRBJ2-5; no definite D call. The V gene's germline CDR1 is SGHTA and CDR2 FQGNSA. The V gene lost 1 base and the J gene lost 5 bases, with 11 bases spanning the gap. This CDR3 spans 14 amino acids. CDR3 residues: CASSLGTLRETQYF. For the CDR3, the DNA is TGTGCCAGCAGCTTAGGTACTCTCCGGGAGACCCAGTACTTC.

The chain carries TRBV6-6 and TRBJ1-2; D gene uncertain. From germline, CDR1 is MNHNY and CDR2 SVGAGI (reference sequence). The CDR3 is made up of 11 amino acids. Trimming took off 5 bases at V and 5 bases at J, with 6 bases between the two ends. For the CDR3, the DNA is TGTGCCAGCAGTCCTAGTTATGGCTACACCTTC. It yields the protein CASSPSYGYTF.

J is TRBJ2-3 and V is TRBV7-2; no clear D gene. Trimming pared 2 bases from V and 1 base from J, leaving 7 bases between. The CDR3 runs to 14 residues. Germline assignment: CDR1 SGHTA and CDR2 FQGNSA. In DNA, the CDR3 is TGTGCCAGCAGCTTACTCGGTCGCACAGATACGCAGTATTTT. The encoded protein is CASSLLGRTDTQYF.

V usage is TRBV19 and J usage is TRBJ1-5; tentatively, D is TRBD1 (6 bases). V shed 8 bases and J shed 2 bases, with 25 bases lying between them. CDR1 is LNHDA, CDR2 SQIVND, per germline (reference sequence). The CDR3 spans 18 residues. The CDR3 is CASSPSRGFGFGNQPQHF. The CDR3 DNA reads TGTGCCAGTTCCCCAAGCAGGGGTTTCGGGTTCGGCAATCAGCCCCAGCATTTT.

The V and J genes are TRBV30 and TRBJ1-3; D call uncertain. V was cut by 8 bases and J by 4 bases, with 21 bases left in between. The CDR3 runs to 15 residues. Germline CDR1 reads GTSNPN; CDR2 reads SVGIG (reference sequence). The CDR3 coding sequence is TGTGCCGGGTGGTACCTCCCCCTAGGAGGAAACACCATATATTTT. Translated: CAGWYLPLGGNTIYF. The full variable domain, with the rest looked up from reference TRBV30 and TRBJ1-3, is SQTIHQWPATLVQPVGSPLSLECTVEGTSNPNLYWYRQAAGRGLQLLFYSVGIGQISSEVPQNLSASRPQDRQFILSSKKLLLSDSGFYLCAGWYLPLGGNTIYFGEGSWLTVV.

The chain employs TRBV5-4 and TRBJ1-2, with TRBD1 identical over 9 bases. Losses at the gene ends were 4 bases for V and 5 bases for J; bases not matched to a gene: 9. This CDR3 has 15 residues. Germline CDR1 SGHNT, CDR2 YYREEE (reference sequence). This CDR3 reads CASSTQDRGIYGYTF. The CDR3 DNA is TGTGCCAGCAGCACCCAGGACAGGGGAATTTATGGCTACACCTTC. Together with reference TRBV5-4 and TRBJ1-2, the CDR3 gives the full variable domain: ETGVTQSPTHLIKTRGQQVTLRCSSQSGHNTVSWYQQALGQGPQFIFQYYREEENGRGNFPPRFSGLQFPNYSSELNVNALELDDSALYLCASSTQDRGIYGYTFGSGTRLTVV.

The gene calls are TRBV13 and TRBJ2-2; 9 positions match TRBD1. J lost 7 bases, V lost 4 bases, and 13 bases had no gene match. CDR1 and CDR2 from the germline V gene are PRHDT and FYEKMQ (reference sequence). The CDR3 is 17 amino acids. CDR3 DNA sequence: TGTGCCAGCAGCTCCTTGACAGGGGGAATTGGGCACGGGGAGCTGTTTTTT. Protein: CASSSLTGGIGHGELFF. Drawing the rest from reference TRBV13 and TRBJ2-2, the complete variable domain is AAGVIQSPRHLIKEKRETATLKCYPIPRHDTVYWYQQGPGQDPQFLISFYEKMQSDKGSIPDRFSAQQFSDYHSELNMSSLELGDSALYFCASSSLTGGIGHGELFFGEGSRLTVL.

The V and J genes are TRBV5-4 and TRBJ2-2; a weak D match, TRBD2 (6 bases). Trimming cost V 0 bases and J 6 bases, with 9 bases left between them. CDR3 length: 14 amino acids. Germline CDR1 and CDR2: SGHNT and YYREEE (reference sequence). The CDR3 sequence: CASSLVGEAGELFF. CDR3 nucleotide sequence: TGTGCCAGCAGCTTGGTTGGGGAGGCCGGGGAGCTGTTTTTT. The whole variable domain, remainder taken from reference TRBV5-4 and TRBJ2-2, is ETGVTQSPTHLIKTRGQQVTLRCSSQSGHNTVSWYQQALGQGPQFIFQYYREEENGRGNFPPRFSGLQFPNYSSELNVNALELDDSALYLCASSLVGEAGELFFGEGSRLTVL.

CDR3 sequence: CASSVLAGGSNEQFF. The DNA of the CDR3 is TGCGCCAGCAGCGTACTAGCGGGAGGTAGCAATGAGCAGTTCTTC. The chain joins TRBV5-1 to TRBJ2-1; 12 bases align to TRBD2. Trimming removed 4 bases from V and 6 bases from J; junction bases left unmatched: 5. The CDR3 runs to 15 residues. Germline CDR1 SGHRS, CDR2 YFSETQ.

CDR3 protein: CASSRASTDTQYF. CDR3 in DNA: TGTGCCAGCAGTCGCGCTAGCACAGATACGCAGTATTTT. The rearrangement links TRBV28 to TRBJ2-3; D ambiguous. CDR1 and CDR2 (germline): MDHEN, SYDVKM. V was clipped by 5 bases and J by 0 bases, with 6 bases between them. The CDR3 is 13 residues long.